This note documents a single TCR beta chain sequence. These data come from a study of OX40 agonist ivuxolimab in advanced cancers. The germline gives CDR1 KGHSH, CDR2 LQKENI. V lost 1 base and J lost 6, with 15 bases in between. CDR3 length equals 16 residues. Profiled with immunoSEQ multiplex PCR; TCRdb holds only in-frame clones, not every one. The sample consists of about 51,000 clones, almost 90% of them appearing once. Here the sequenced sample was CD4+ or CD8+ T cells sorted from blood, taken in a trial of the OX40 agonist ivuxolimab. This rearrangement joins TRBV18 to TRBJ2-2; D may match TRBD1 or TRBD2 (5 bases each). The receptor was derived from an adult with an advanced solid tumor such as melanoma, head and neck, liver or kidney cancer. CDR3 in amino acids: CASSPRSRGGAGELFF. For the CDR3, the DNA is TGTGCCAGCTCACCACGATCCCGTGGGGGTGCCGGGGAGCTGTTTTTT.